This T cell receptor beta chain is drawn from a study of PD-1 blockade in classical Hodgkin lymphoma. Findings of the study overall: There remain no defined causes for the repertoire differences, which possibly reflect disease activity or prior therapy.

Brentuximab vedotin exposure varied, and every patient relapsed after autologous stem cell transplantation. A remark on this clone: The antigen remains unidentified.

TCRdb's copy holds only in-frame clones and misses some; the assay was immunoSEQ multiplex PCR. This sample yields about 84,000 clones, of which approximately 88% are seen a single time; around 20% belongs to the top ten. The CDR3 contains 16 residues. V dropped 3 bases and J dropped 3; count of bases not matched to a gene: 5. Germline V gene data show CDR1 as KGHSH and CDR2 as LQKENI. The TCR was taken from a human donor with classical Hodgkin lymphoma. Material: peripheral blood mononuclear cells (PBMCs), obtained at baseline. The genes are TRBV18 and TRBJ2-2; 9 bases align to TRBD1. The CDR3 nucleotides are TGTGCCAGCTCACCTTACGGACAGGGGTACACCGGGGAGCTGTTTTTT. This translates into CASSPYGQGYTGELFF.